This TCR beta chain was sequenced for a study of cytotoxic CD8 clonotypes in ibrutinib-treated CLL. Turning to the study itself: Sequenced samples delivered averages of some 260,000 productive templates and around 90,000 productive rearrangements. General study points: T-cell clonality at baseline went above that of age-matched healthy donors and rose and fell with circulating CD8+ T-cell counts.

Germline V gives CDR1 MNHNY, CDR2 SVGAGI (reference sequence). Trimming took off 2 bases at V and 3 bases at J, with 14 bases between the two ends. The CDR3 is made up of 15 amino acids. In regard to this clone: The antigen remains unidentified.

Depths of 1 in 200,000 to 1 in 1 million T cells were the sequencing target. Profiling relied on immunoSEQ multiplex PCR, and the TCRdb table lists in-frame clones only, not all of them. The sample contains some 84,000 clones, roughly 84% of which appear only once. PBMCs were cryopreserved, and 1.5 to 2 micrograms of genomic DNA from them went into TCR beta libraries. The chain recombines TRBV6-6 with TRBJ2-7; D perhaps matches TRBD2 (6 bases). The TCR comes from a human donor with chronic lymphocytic leukemia. The source was PBMCs, collected before ibrutinib treatment. The CDR3 DNA is TGTGCCAGCAGTTACGTGCAGGCGGGGTACTACGAGCAGTACTTC. Protein product: CASSYVQAGYYEQYF.